A single sample gave rise to the 3 T cell receptor beta chains below, sequenced in a study of T cell repertoires in cytomegalovirus infection. One entry per CDR3 protein, called by TCRdb with MiXCR from the reads. The sample records more than 150,000 distinct CDR3 sequences, roughly a fifth being singletons. Material: PBMCs. The receptors stem from a human donor in good health (CMV status not recorded). Some clones in this sample may be carry-over from other donors' samples.

The gene calls are TRBV5-1 and TRBJ2-6, with 9 positions matching TRBD1. CDR3 length: 17 residues. V shed 0 bases and J 2 bases; nucleotides not matched to a gene: 3. Germline CDR1 reads SGHRS; CDR2 reads YFSETQ. The chain's CDR3 is CASSLAGTGTGANVLTF. CDR3 DNA: TGCGCCAGCAGCTTGGCCGGGACAGGGACTGGGGCCAACGTCCTGACTTTC.

The chain is built from TRBV5-6 and TRBJ2-7, with TRBD1 matching 7 bases. The CDR3 length is 15 residues. The germline V gene has CDR1 SGHDT and CDR2 YYEEEE. Trimming at V came to 4 bases and at J to 6 bases, leaving 13 bases not matched to a gene. In DNA form, the CDR3 reads TGTGCCAGCAGCCCTGGACAGGCCGCCCTCCGCGAGCAGTACTTC. Its protein product is CASSPGQAALREQYF.

The chain combines TRBV20-1 with TRBJ1-1; the D gene is possibly TRBD1 (5 bases). Germline V CDR1 and CDR2: DFQATT, SNEGSKA (reference sequence). V was pared by 3 bases and J by 4 bases, with 9 bases between. This CDR3 has 12 residues. CDR3 residues: CSASSQGTEAFF. The CDR3 region has the DNA TGCAGTGCTAGTAGTCAGGGCACTGAAGCTTTCTTT.